This entry concerns a single T cell receptor (beta chain). Its antigen is not identified. These data come from a study of T cell responses to AZD1222 COVID-19 vaccine. Produced via immunoSEQ multiplex PCR; TCRdb's table is partial and in-frame only. The sample includes roughly 65,000 clones, over 65% seen only once; the top ten take about 23%. This CDR3 comprises 12 residues. V was shortened by 10 bases and J by 9 bases, with 16 bases between the two germline ends. Germline CDR1 and CDR2: SGHTA and FQGNSA. General study points: Seropositive status at baseline applied to only 6 or 7 AZD1222 recipients. In a largely white British group with more females than males, clonal diversity was possibly underestimated. Compared with day 0, the breadth and depth of the Spike-specific TCR repertoire rose significantly after two doses of AZD1222. Vaccine-associated CD4 TCRs spanned spike, dominant at 160-218 and 743-854.

Sequencing used peripheral blood, obtained 28 days after the second AZD1222 dose. V is TRBV7-2 and J is TRBJ2-1; maybe TRBD2 (7 bases). The receptor's source is an adult who received the AZD1222 COVID-19 vaccine. This CDR3 reads CATGGLVGEQFF. CDR3 DNA: TGTGCCACCGGGGGGCTAGTCGGTGAGCAGTTCTTC. Combining the CDR3 with reference TRBV7-2 and TRBJ2-1 gives the whole variable domain GAGVSQSPSNKVTEKGKDVELRCDPISGHTALYWYRQSLGQGLEFLIYFQGNSAPDKSGLPSDRFSAERTGGSVSTLTIQRTQQEDSAVYLCATGGLVGEQFFGPGTRLTVL.